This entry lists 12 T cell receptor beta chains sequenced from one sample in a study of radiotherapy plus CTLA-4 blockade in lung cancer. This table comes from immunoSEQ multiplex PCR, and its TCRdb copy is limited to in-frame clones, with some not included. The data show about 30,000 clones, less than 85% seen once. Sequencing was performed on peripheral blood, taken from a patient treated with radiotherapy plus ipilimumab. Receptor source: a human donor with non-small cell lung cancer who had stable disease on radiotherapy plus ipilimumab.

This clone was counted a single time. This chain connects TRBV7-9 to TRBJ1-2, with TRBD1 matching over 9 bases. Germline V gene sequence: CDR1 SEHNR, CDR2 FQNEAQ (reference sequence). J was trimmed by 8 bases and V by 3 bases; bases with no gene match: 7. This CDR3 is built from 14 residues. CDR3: CASSFLGGQGGYTF. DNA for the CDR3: TGTGCCAGCAGCTTTTTAGGGGGACAGGGCGGCTACACCTTC.

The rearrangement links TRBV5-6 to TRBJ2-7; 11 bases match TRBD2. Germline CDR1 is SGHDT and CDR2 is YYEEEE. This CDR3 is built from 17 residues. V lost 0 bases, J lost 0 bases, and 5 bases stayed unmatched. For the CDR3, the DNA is TGTGCCAGCAGCTTGGACCTAGCGGGGGGCGGCTCCTACGAGCAGTACTTC. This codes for CASSLDLAGGGSYEQYF.

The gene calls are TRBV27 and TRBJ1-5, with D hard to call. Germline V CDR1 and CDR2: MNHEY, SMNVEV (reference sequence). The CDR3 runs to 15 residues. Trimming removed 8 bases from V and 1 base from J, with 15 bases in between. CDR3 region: CASQTNPWSNQPQHF. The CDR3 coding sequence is TGTGCCAGCCAAACAAACCCCTGGAGCAATCAGCCCCAGCATTTT.

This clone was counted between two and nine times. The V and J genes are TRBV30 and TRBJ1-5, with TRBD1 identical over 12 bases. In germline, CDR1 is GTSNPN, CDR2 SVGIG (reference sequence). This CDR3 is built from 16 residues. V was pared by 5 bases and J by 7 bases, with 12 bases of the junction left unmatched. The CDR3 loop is CAWAGTGGSVVQPQHF. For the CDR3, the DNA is TGTGCCTGGGCCGGGACAGGGGGCAGTGTGGTACAGCCCCAGCATTTT.

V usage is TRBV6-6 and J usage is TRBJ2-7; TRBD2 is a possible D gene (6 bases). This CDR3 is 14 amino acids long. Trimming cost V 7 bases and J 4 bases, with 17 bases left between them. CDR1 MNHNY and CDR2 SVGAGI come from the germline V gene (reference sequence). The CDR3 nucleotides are TGTGCCAGCACCGACCTAGGGAGGAGTTACGAGCAGTACTTC. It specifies CASTDLGRSYEQYF.

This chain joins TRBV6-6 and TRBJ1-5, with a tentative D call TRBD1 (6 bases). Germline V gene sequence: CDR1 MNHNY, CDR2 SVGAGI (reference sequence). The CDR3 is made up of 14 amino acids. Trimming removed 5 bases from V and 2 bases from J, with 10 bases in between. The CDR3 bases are TGTGCCAGCAGTGGCGGACAGCGCAATCAGCCCCAGCATTTT. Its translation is CASSGGQRNQPQHF.

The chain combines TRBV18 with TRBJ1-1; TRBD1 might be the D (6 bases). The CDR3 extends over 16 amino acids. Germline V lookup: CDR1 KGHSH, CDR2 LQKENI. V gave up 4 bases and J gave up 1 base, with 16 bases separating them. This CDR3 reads CASSQNPQGRNTEAFF. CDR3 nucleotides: TGTGCCAGCTCACAAAACCCCCAGGGGAGGAACACTGAAGCTTTCTTT. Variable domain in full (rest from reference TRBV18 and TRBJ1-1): NAGVMQNPRHLVRRRGQEARLRCSPMKGHSHVYWYRQLPEEGLKFMVYLQKENIIDESGMPKERFSAEFPKEGPSILRIQQVVRGDSAAYFCASSQNPQGRNTEAFFGQGTRLTVV.

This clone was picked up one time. CDR3 sequence: CAINRDMTDTQYF. For the CDR3, the DNA is TGTGCCATCAACAGGGATATGACAGATACGCAGTATTTT. The rearrangement links TRBV10-3 to TRBJ2-3, with D perhaps matching TRBD1 (6 bases). Per the germline V gene, CDR1 is ENHRY and CDR2 is SYGVKD. V was trimmed by 7 bases and J by 3 bases, leaving 11 bases between them. This CDR3 is 13 amino acids long.

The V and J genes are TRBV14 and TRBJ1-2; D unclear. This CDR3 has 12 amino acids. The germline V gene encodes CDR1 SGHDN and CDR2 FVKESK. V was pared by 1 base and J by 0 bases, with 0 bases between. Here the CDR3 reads CASSQANYGYTF. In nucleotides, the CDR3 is TGTGCCAGCAGCCAAGCTAACTATGGCTACACCTTC.

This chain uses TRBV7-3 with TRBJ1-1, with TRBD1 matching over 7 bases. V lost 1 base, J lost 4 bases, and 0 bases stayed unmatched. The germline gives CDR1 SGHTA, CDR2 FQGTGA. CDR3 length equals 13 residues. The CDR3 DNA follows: TGTGCCAGCAGCTTAAGGGACAGCACTGAAGCTTTCTTT. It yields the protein CASSLRDSTEAFF.

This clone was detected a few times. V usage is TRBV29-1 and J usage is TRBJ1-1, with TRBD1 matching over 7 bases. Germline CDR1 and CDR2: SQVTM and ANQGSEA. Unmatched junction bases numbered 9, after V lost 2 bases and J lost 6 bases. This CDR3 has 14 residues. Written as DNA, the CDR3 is TGCAGCGTTGAAAGGGGCAGGGGGATGGCTGAAGCTTTCTTT. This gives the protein CSVERGRGMAEAFF.

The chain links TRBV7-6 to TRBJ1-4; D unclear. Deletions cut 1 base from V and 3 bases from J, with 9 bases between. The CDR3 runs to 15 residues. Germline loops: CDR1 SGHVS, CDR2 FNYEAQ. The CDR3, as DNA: TGTGCCAGCAGCTTAGAGGGCAGCCCTAATGAAAAACTGTTTTTT. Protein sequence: CASSLEGSPNEKLFF.